This T cell receptor beta chain was profiled in a study of cytomegalovirus exposure and HLA in healthy donors. Whole-study context: Earlier sequencing of approximately 180 million T cells yielded 100 million to 120 million unique TCR beta sequences.

The CDR3 is 19 residues long. After removal of 1 base from V and 0 bases from J, the junction contained 11 bases not matched to a gene. Germline lookup yields CDR1 MGHRA and CDR2 YSYEKL. A few counts support this clone. Its antigen is not known. The PCR ran on 60 Vbeta and 13 Jbeta primers. Libraries were prepared by immunoSEQ multiplex PCR; TCRdb keeps only in-frame clonotypes and omits some of them. The repertoire holds fewer than 200,000 clones, 75% to 90% seen once, with under 3% in the top ten. General study points: Earlier results showed most TCR beta V segments being productive about 90% or about 30% of the time. Cytomegalovirus association was assigned to approximately 180 TCR beta chains.

The sample was PBMCs. This sequence originates from a male donor in good health and CMV-seronegative. The chain uses TRBV4-1 and TRBJ2-4, with TRBD2 identical over 8 bases. The CDR3 coding sequence is TGCGCCAGCAGCCAAGTGGGGACTAGGAGGTCTCTAGCCAAAAACATTCAGTACTTC. Translated, it gives CASSQVGTRRSLAKNIQYF.